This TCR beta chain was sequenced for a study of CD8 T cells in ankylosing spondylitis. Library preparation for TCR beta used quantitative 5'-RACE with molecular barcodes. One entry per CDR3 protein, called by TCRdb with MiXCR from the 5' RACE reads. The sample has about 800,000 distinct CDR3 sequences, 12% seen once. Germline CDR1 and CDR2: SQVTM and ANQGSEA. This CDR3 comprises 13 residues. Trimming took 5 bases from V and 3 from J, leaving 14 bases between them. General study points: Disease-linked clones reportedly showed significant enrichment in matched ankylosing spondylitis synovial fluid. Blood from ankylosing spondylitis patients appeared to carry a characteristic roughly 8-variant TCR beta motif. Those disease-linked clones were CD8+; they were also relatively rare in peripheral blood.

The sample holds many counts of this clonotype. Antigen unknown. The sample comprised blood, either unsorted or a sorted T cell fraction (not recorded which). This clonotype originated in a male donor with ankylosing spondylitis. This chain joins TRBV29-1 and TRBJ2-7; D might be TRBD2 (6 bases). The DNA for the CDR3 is TGCAGCGTTACGGCCCCGGAGGGCTACGAGCAGTACTTC. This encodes CSVTAPEGYEQYF.